This T cell receptor (beta chain) originates from a study of identical twins. A template switching step contributed a universal primer site, while unique molecular identifiers were present in the cDNA. MiXCR, applied by TCRdb to the 5' RACE reads, yields one record per CDR3 protein. The table records about 340,000 distinct CDR3 sequences, approximately 8.8% of them present only once. Whole-study results and caveats: The degree of excess twin sharing was weaker in beta out-of-frame sequences. Clonotypes of the beta chain that were abundant in cord blood carried fewer insertions (memory repertoires showed none). Out-of-frame TCR alpha sharing observed in monozygotic twins exceeded model estimates.

About this clonotype: The antigen is not known.

The V gene's germline CDR1 is ENHRY and CDR2 SYGVKD. The length of the CDR3 is 15 residues. Trimming cost V 4 bases and J 6 bases, with 16 bases left between them. The receptor comes from a woman aged 45 to 65 in good health. The chain joins TRBV10-3 to TRBJ2-1; D might be TRBD1 or TRBD2, each matching 5 bases. Input material: naive T cells sorted from blood. The CDR3 DNA reads TGTGCCATCAGTGTGTTGGGGGAGAAGAGCAATGAGCAGTTCTTC. Translation: CAISVLGEKSNEQFF.